The next 24 T cell receptor beta chains were all read from a single sample in a study of cytomegalovirus exposure and HLA in healthy donors. The PCR had 60 Vbeta and 13 Jbeta primers. Measured with immunoSEQ multiplex PCR; TCRdb has only the in-frame clones, and not every one. The table includes about 140,000 clones, roughly 77% detected once. Sequencing was performed on PBMCs. Every receptor here comes from a woman between 25 and 40 years old in good health and CMV-seronegative.

This chain connects TRBV18 to TRBJ2-1, with 12 bases lining up with TRBD2. The V segment lost 6 bases and the J segment 7 bases; nucleotides outside the gene matches: 10. This CDR3 is 16 amino acids long. Germline CDR1 reads KGHSH; CDR2 reads LQKENI. Here the CDR3 reads CASSTTSGSMANEQFF. For the CDR3, the DNA is TGTGCCAGCTCTACGACTAGCGGGAGTATGGCTAATGAGCAGTTCTTC. The entire variable domain, with the rest obtained from reference TRBV18 and TRBJ2-1, is as follows: NAGVMQNPRHLVRRRGQEARLRCSPMKGHSHVYWYRQLPEEGLKFMVYLQKENIIDESGMPKERFSAEFPKEGPSILRIQQVVRGDSAAYFCASSTTSGSMANEQFFGPGTRLTVL.

This sequence joins TRBV5-1 and TRBJ1-4, with 9 bases identical to TRBD1. This CDR3 is built from 17 residues. With 4 bases clipped from V and 4 bases from J, the junction kept 11 bases outside the gene matches. Germline CDR1 SGHRS, CDR2 YFSETQ. In nucleotides, the CDR3 is TGCGCCAGCAGCATCCGGGACAGGGCCCGCTATAATGAAAAACTGTTTTTT. Translation: CASSIRDRARYNEKLFF.

The rearrangement links TRBV28 to TRBJ2-1, with TRBD2 identical over 8 bases. J lost 8 bases, V lost 3 bases, and 12 bases had no gene match. The CDR3 is 16 residues long. Germline CDR1 is MDHEN and CDR2 is SYDVKM. The DNA for the CDR3 is TGTGCCAGCAGTTTGAGCGGGCGGGGGGTGAGAGATGAGCAGTTCTTC. It specifies CASSLSGRGVRDEQFF.

This clone turned up a few times. The gene calls are TRBV6-1 and TRBJ1-3; no firm D call. The CDR3 length is 16 residues. The V gene lost 2 bases and the J gene lost 0 bases, with 11 bases spanning the gap. Germline-derived CDR1 and CDR2 are MNHNS and SASEGT. CDR3 in amino acids: CASSERLASSGNTIYF. CDR3 DNA sequence: TGTGCCAGCAGTGAACGTTTGGCATCCTCTGGAAACACCATATATTTT.

The genes are TRBV10-2 and TRBJ1-6; no reliable D call. The CDR3 is made up of 13 amino acids. The germline V gene encodes CDR1 WSHSY and CDR2 SAAADI. Trimming took 7 bases from V and 11 from J, leaving 15 bases between them. The CDR3 region is CASTEQRQTPLHF. The CDR3 DNA follows: TGCGCCAGCACTGAACAGAGACAAACACCCCTCCACTTT.

The chain combines TRBV2 with TRBJ1-3; D gene uncertain. The CDR3 spans 14 residues. Germline V gene data show CDR1 as SNHLY and CDR2 as FYNNEI. Between the trimmed V and J ends, which lost 4 bases and 1 base, there was a span of 8 bases. The CDR3 DNA reads as TGTGCCAGCAGTGTGTCGTTGTCTGGAAACACCATATATTTT. Its protein product is CASSVSLSGNTIYF.

To note about this clone: Sequence at one end of the junction differs from germline and may be a read error. This rearrangement joins TRBV7-7 to TRBJ2-5; a weak D match, TRBD1 (6 bases). The germline CDR1 and CDR2 sequences are SSHAT and FNYEAQ (reference sequence). This CDR3 is 15 amino acids long. CDR3 DNA sequence: TGTGCTAGCAGACCTACCGGGACACCCCAAGAGACCCAGTACTTC. Translating gives CASRPTGTPQETQYF.

This chain links TRBV6-1 with TRBJ2-7; 7 nucleotides line up with TRBD2. This CDR3 has 15 amino acids. Germline CDR1 MNHNS, CDR2 SASEGT. V gave up 6 bases and J gave up 0 bases; unmatched junction bases: 8. This CDR3 is CASRSGTASSYEQYV. The CDR3 region has the DNA TGTGCCAGCAGGAGCGGGACCGCGAGCTCCTACGAGCAGTACGTC.

The V and J genes are TRBV30 and TRBJ2-7; 9 nucleotides match TRBD1. Germline-derived CDR1 and CDR2 are GTSNPN and SVGIG (reference sequence). The CDR3 sequence is 13 residues long. The CDR3 reads CAFNRDRESEQYV. The DNA for the CDR3 is TGTGCTTTCAACCGGGACAGGGAGAGCGAGCAGTACGTC.

CDR3 nucleotide sequence: TGCGCCAGCAGCTTGCGGTCAGGGGGTAATTCACCCCTCCACTTT. Its protein is CASSLRSGGNSPLHF. This sequence joins TRBV5-1 and TRBJ1-6; TRBD1 matches at 7 bases. The V gene's germline CDR1 is SGHRS and CDR2 YFSETQ. The CDR3 runs to 15 residues. V was pared by 1 base and J by 6 bases, with 4 bases of the junction left unmatched.

The genes are TRBV4-2 and TRBJ2-4, with a tentative D call TRBD2 (7 bases). The germline CDR1 and CDR2 sequences are LGHNA and YNFKEQ. The CDR3 loop spans 16 amino acids. Trimming stripped 0 bases from V and 3 bases from J, with 12 bases between. The CDR3 nucleotides read TGTGCCAGCAGCCAAGAACGGGGGGCGGACAAAAACATTCAGTACTTC. This codes for CASSQERGADKNIQYF.

The rearrangement links TRBV7-9 to TRBJ2-3, with 10 nucleotides matching TRBD1. The CDR3 has 16 residues. Per the germline V gene, CDR1 is SEHNR and CDR2 is FQNEAQ (reference sequence). V shed 6 bases and J 2 bases; nucleotides not matched to a gene: 8. Here the CDR3 DNA reads TGTGCCAGCAGGACAGGGGGGACAGGGGTCACAGATACGCAGTATTTT. Translating it yields CASRTGGTGVTDTQYF.

The J gene is TRBJ2-3, the V gene TRBV5-5; 7 bases match TRBD2. CDR1 is SGHKS and CDR2 is YYEKEE in the germline V gene (reference sequence). Trimming removed 4 bases from V and 5 bases from J; junction bases left unmatched: 7. This CDR3 spans 14 amino acids. The CDR3 DNA is TGTGCCAGCAGCCGGGGGTCGGGGGGAGATACGCAGTATTTT. It yields the protein CASSRGSGGDTQYF.

This clone was counted between two and nine times. The V call is TRBV25-1, the J call TRBJ1-1; D is unclear. The CDR3 runs to 15 residues. The germline V gene encodes CDR1 MGHDK and CDR2 SYGVNS. Trimming removed 1 base from V and 1 base from J, with 10 bases in between. The CDR3 is CASSEFGVGNTEAFF. CDR3 coding DNA: TGTGCCAGCAGTGAATTCGGGGTAGGGAACACTGAAGCTTTCTTT.

J is TRBJ2-1 and V is TRBV19, with 8 bases aligning to TRBD1. Looked up from germline, CDR1 is LNHDA and CDR2 is SQIVND (reference sequence). V dropped 6 bases and J dropped 3; count of bases not matched to a gene: 7. The CDR3 is made up of 15 amino acids. CDR3 amino acids: CASSPRTGIYNEQFF. The DNA for the CDR3 is TGTGCCAGTAGCCCTCGGACAGGGATCTACAATGAGCAGTTCTTC.

The chain employs TRBV2 and TRBJ2-2; no firm D call. The germline V and J ends were trimmed by 3 bases and 10 bases, with 12 bases remaining between them. The CDR3 covers 13 residues. Germline loops: CDR1 SNHLY, CDR2 FYNNEI. The CDR3 DNA reads as TGTGCCAGCAGTGAGGGCTCCCCACCGGAGCTGTTTTTT. Encoded protein: CASSEGSPPELFF.

The chain links TRBV19 to TRBJ1-5; TRBD1 aligns across 9 bases. The ends lost 9 bases at V and 1 base at J; junction bases unmatched: 7. From germline, CDR1 is LNHDA and CDR2 SQIVND (reference sequence). The length of the CDR3 is 15 residues. Written as DNA, the CDR3 is TGTGCCAGCCACTGGGGACAGGGAAGCAATCAGCCCCAGCATTTT. Translated, it gives CASHWGQGSNQPQHF.

V usage is TRBV10-3 and J usage is TRBJ2-5; D may be TRBD2 (5 bases). V was trimmed by 3 bases and J by 3 bases, leaving 11 bases between them. Germline V lookup: CDR1 ENHRY, CDR2 SYGVKD. The CDR3 loop spans 14 amino acids. CDR3 loop: CAISDQDSEETQYF. In nucleotides, the CDR3 is TGTGCCATCAGTGATCAGGACTCTGAAGAGACCCAGTACTTC.

This clone was counted between two and nine times. The V call is TRBV12-5, the J call TRBJ2-3; D is possibly TRBD1 (6 bases). In germline, CDR1 is LGHNT, CDR2 FRNRAP. Trimming took off 5 bases at V and 0 bases at J, with 12 bases between the two ends. There are 15 residues in the CDR3. In DNA, the CDR3 is TGTGCTAGTGGTATCGGACAGCGAAGCACAGATACGCAGTATTTT. Amino acid sequence: CASGIGQRSTDTQYF.

This chain uses TRBV28 with TRBJ2-7; 12 bases match TRBD1. CDR1 MDHEN and CDR2 SYDVKM come from the germline V gene. CDR3 length: 15 residues. V shed 0 bases and J 5 bases; nucleotides not matched to a gene: 2. DNA of the CDR3: TGTGCCAGCAGTTTATGGGGGACAGGGGGCAACGAGCAGTACTTC. Its protein product is CASSLWGTGGNEQYF.

The rearrangement uses TRBV28 and TRBJ2-3; tentative D call: TRBD1 (5 bases). Germline V CDR1 and CDR2: MDHEN, SYDVKM. The V end lost 1 base, the J end lost 3 bases, and 17 bases lay between the germline ends. The CDR3 runs 17 residues. The CDR3 nucleotides are TGTGCCAGCAGTTTATCCGGACAATTTACCCAGACAGATACGCAGTATTTT. Its translation: CASSLSGQFTQTDTQYF.

V gene TRBV11-1 combines with J gene TRBJ1-2, with TRBD1 as a possible D gene (5 bases). The CDR3 contains 14 residues. The V and J ends lost 1 base and 7 bases respectively, with 13 bases between them. Germline CDR1 is SGHAT and CDR2 is FQDESV (reference sequence). CDR3 sequence: CASSLDAGLPGYTF. The CDR3 DNA sequence: TGTGCCAGCAGCTTAGATGCAGGGCTCCCTGGCTACACCTTC.

The chain uses TRBV28 and TRBJ1-2; possible D gene TRBD1, 6 bases. The CDR3 totals 13 residues. Between the trimmed V and J ends, which lost 3 bases and 8 bases, there was a span of 13 bases. Germline V gene data show CDR1 as MDHEN and CDR2 as SYDVKM. Here the CDR3 reads CASSLLRGPGYTF. CDR3 coding DNA: TGTGCCAGCAGTTTGCTCAGGGGTCCAGGCTACACCTTC.

This clone has a handful of counts. The chain has TRBV9 and TRBJ2-7, with TRBD2 identical over 9 bases. V shed 3 bases and J 5 bases; nucleotides not matched to a gene: 9. The CDR3 length is 15 residues. Germline CDR1 reads SGDLS; CDR2 reads YYNGEE. CDR3 sequence reads: CASSALSGRGDEQYF. CDR3 nucleotides: TGTGCCAGCAGCGCCCTTAGCGGGAGAGGGGACGAGCAGTACTTC.